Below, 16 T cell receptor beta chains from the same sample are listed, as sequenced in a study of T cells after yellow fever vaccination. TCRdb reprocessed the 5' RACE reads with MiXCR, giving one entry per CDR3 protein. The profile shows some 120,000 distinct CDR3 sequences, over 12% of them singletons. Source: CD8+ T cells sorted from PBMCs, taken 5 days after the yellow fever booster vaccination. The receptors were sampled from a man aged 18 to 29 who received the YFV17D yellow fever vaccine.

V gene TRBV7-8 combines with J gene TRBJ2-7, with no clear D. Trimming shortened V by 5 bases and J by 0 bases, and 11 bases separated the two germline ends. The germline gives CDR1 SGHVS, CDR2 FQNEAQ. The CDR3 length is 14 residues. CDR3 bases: TGTGCCAGCAGCCCATTGATGAGCTCCTACGAGCAGTACGTC. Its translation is CASSPLMSSYEQYV.

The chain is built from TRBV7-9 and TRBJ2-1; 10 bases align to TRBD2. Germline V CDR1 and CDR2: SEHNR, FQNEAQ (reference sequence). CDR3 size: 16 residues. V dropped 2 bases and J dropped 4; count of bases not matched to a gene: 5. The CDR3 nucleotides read TGTGCCAGCAGCTTAAGCACTAGCGGGGTTTACAATGAGCAGTTCTTC. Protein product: CASSLSTSGVYNEQFF.

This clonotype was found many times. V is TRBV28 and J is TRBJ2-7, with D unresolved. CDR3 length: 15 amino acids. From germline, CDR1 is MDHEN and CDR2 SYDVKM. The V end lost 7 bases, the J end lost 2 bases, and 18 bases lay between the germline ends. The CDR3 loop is CASTEDVRSTYEQYF. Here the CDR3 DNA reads TGTGCCAGCACCGAAGACGTTCGCTCTACCTACGAGCAGTACTTC. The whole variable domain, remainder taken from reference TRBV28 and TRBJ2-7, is DVKVTQSSRYLVKRTGEKVFLECVQDMDHENMFWYRQDPGLGLRLIYFSYDVKMKEKGDIPEGYSVSREKKERFSLILESASTNQTSMYLCASTEDVRSTYEQYFGPGTRLTVT.

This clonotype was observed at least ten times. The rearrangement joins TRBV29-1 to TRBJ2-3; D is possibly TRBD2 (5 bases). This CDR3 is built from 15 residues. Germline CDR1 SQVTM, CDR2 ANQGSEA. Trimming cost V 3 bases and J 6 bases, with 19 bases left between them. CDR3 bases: TGCAGCGTTGAGACGGGGAGAGACCCCTCGGATACGCAGTATTTT. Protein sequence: CSVETGRDPSDTQYF.

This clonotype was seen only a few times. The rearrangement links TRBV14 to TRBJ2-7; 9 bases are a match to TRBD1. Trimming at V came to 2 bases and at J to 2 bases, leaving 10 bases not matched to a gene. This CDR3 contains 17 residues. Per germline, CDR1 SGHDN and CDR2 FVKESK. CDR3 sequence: CASSQLLPGQGPYEQYV. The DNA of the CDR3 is TGTGCCAGCAGCCAATTACTACCGGGACAGGGTCCCTACGAGCAGTACGTC.

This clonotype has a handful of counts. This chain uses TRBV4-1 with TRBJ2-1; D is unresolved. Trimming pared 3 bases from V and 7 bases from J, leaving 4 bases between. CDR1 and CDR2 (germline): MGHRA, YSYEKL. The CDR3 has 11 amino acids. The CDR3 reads CASSHGNEQFF. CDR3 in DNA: TGCGCCAGCAGCCATGGGAATGAGCAGTTCTTC.

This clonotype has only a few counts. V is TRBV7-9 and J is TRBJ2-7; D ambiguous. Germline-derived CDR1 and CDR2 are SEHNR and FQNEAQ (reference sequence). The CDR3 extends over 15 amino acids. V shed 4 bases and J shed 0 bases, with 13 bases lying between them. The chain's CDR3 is CASSSYDRSSYEQYF. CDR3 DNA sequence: TGTGCCAGCAGCTCATATGATAGGAGCTCCTACGAGCAGTACTTC.

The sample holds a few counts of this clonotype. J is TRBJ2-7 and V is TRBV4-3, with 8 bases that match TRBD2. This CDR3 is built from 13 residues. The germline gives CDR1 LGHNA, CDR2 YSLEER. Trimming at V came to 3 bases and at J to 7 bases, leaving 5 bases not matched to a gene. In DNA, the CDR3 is TGCGCCAGCAGCCACGGCGGGGGGCCGGAGCAGTACTTC. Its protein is CASSHGGGPEQYF.

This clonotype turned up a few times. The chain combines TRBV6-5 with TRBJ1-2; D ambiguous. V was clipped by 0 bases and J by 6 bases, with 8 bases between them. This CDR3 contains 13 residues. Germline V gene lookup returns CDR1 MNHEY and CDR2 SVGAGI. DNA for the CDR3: TGTGCCAGCAGTTACTCGCGGGTCCATGGCTACACCTTC. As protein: CASSYSRVHGYTF.

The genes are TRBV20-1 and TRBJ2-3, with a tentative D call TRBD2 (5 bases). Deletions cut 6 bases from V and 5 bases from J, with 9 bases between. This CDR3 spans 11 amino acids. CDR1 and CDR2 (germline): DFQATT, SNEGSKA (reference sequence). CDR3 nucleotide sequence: TGCAGTGCCAGACTACTAGATACGCAGTATTTT. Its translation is CSARLLDTQYF.

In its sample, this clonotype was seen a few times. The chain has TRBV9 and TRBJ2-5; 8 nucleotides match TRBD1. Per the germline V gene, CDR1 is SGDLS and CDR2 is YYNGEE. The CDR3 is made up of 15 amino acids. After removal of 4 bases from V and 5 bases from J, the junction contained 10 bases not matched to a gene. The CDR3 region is CASSYRQGIEETQYF. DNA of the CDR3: TGTGCCAGCAGCTACCGACAGGGGATTGAGGAGACCCAGTACTTC.

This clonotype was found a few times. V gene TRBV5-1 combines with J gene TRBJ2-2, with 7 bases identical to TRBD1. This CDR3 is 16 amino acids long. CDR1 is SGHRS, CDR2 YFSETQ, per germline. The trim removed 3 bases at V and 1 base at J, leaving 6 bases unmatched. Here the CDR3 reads CASSWRTGLNTGELFF. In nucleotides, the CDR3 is TGCGCCAGCAGCTGGCGGACAGGCTTGAACACCGGGGAGCTGTTTTTT.

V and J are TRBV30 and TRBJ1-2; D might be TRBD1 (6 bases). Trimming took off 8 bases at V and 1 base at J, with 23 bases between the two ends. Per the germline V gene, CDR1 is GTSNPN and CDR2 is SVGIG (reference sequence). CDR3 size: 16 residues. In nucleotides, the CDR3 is TGTGCCCTTGACCACACAGGGCCCTACGATAACTATGGCTACACCTTC. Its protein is CALDHTGPYDNYGYTF.

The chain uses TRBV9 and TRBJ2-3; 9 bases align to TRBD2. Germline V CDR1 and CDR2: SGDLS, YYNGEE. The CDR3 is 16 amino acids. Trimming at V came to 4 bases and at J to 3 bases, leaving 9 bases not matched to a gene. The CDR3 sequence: CASSLRAGGPTDTQYF. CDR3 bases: TGTGCCAGCAGCCTCCGGGCGGGGGGGCCGACAGATACGCAGTATTTT.

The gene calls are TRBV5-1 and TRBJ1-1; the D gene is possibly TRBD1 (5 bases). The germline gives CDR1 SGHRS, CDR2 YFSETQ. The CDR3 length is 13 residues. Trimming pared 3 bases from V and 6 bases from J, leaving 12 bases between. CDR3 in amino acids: CASSWGGTSEAFF. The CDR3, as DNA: TGCGCCAGCAGCTGGGGCGGGACGTCTGAAGCTTTCTTT.

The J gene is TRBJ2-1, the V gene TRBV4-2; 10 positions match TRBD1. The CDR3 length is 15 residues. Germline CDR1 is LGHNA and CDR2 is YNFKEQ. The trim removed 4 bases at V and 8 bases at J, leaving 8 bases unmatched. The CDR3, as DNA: TGTGCCAGCAGCCTCCGGGACAGGGGTCGCCATGAGCAGTTCTTC. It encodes CASSLRDRGRHEQFF.